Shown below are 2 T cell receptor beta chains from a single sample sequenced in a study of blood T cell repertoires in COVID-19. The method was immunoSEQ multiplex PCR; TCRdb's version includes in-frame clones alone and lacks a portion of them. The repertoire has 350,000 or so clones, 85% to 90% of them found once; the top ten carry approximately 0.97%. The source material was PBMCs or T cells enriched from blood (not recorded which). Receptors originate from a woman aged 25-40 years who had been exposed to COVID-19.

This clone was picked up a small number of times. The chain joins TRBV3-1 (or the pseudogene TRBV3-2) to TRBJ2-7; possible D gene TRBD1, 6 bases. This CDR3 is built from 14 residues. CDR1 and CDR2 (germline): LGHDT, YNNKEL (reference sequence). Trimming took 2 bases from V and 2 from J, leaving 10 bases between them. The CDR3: CASSQLGQPYEQYF. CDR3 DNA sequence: TGTGCCAGCAGCCAATTGGGACAACCCTACGAGCAGTACTTC.

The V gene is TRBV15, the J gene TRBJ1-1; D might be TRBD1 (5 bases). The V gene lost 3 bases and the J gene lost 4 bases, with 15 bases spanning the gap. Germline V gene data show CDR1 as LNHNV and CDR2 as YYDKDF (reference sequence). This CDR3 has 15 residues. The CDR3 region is CATSRSSTQGTEAFF. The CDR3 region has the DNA TGTGCCACCAGCAGGTCGAGTACTCAGGGCACTGAAGCTTTCTTT.